The 25 T cell receptor beta chains below all came from one sample that was sequenced in a study of blood T cell repertoires in COVID-19. The protocol was immunoSEQ multiplex PCR, while the TCRdb copy is restricted to in-frame clones and leaves out a portion. Among over 200,000 clones listed, around 88% were seen once. Sample: peripheral blood. The origin of the receptors is a man aged 80 or over with acute or convalescent COVID-19.

The chain is built from TRBV5-8 and TRBJ2-7; TRBD1 aligns across 9 bases. The CDR3 runs to 13 residues. CDR1 is SGHTS, CDR2 YDEGEE, per germline. V gave up 4 bases and J gave up 4 bases; unmatched junction bases: 3. CDR3 bases: TGTGCCAGCAGCACGGACAGGGGTTACGAGCAGTACTTC. Translated: CASSTDRGYEQYF.

The genes are TRBV10-2 and TRBJ2-1; D ambiguous. This CDR3 comprises 13 residues. The V and J ends lost 0 bases and 8 bases respectively, with 8 bases between them. CDR1 is WSHSY, CDR2 SAAADI, per germline. CDR3 DNA: TGCGCCAGCAGTGAGTCCAATAACTATGAGCAGTTCTTC. Protein sequence: CASSESNNYEQFF.

The chain links TRBV11-2 to TRBJ2-4, with 9 positions matching TRBD1. The CDR3 is 17 amino acids. J was trimmed by 4 bases and V by 0 bases; bases with no gene match: 7. CDR1 and CDR2 from the germline V gene are SGHAT and FQNNGV. The CDR3 spells CASSLDRTGVTKNIQYF. The CDR3 bases are TGTGCCAGCAGCTTAGACCGGACAGGGGTCACGAAAAACATTCAGTACTTC.

This clone has just one count. The chain has TRBV6-1 and TRBJ2-5; 11 bases line up with TRBD2. Per germline, CDR1 MNHNS and CDR2 SASEGT. This CDR3 region has 17 residues. V was clipped by 3 bases and J by 2 bases; unmatched bases: 8. The CDR3 bases are TGTGCCAGCAGTGATTTTATGGGGACTAGCGGACAAGAGACCCAGTACTTC. Translating it yields CASSDFMGTSGQETQYF.

The chain joins TRBV10-3 to TRBJ2-5; 8 positions match TRBD1. The CDR3 loop spans 14 amino acids. CDR1 is ENHRY and CDR2 is SYGVKD in the germline V gene. The junction had 3 bases not matched to a gene; V was cut back by 2 bases and J by 4 bases. CDR3 bases: TGTGCCATCAGTGAGACAGGGGGGTTAGAGACCCAGTACTTC. Its translation is CAISETGGLETQYF.

The genes are TRBV27 and TRBJ2-1, with TRBD2 matching 10 bases. V lost 5 bases and J lost 6; bases outside the gene matches: 7. The germline CDR1 and CDR2 sequences are MNHEY and SMNVEV (reference sequence). The CDR3 consists of 15 residues. CDR3: CASSRASGRANEQFF. Here the CDR3 DNA reads TGTGCCAGCAGTAGGGCCAGCGGGAGGGCCAATGAGCAGTTCTTC.

A few counts support this clone. V usage is TRBV7-2 and J usage is TRBJ2-3; 7 bases are shared with TRBD2. Germline V gives CDR1 SGHTA, CDR2 FQGNSA. There are 15 residues in the CDR3. V shed 0 bases, J shed 2 bases, and the junction held 2 bases outside the gene matches. CDR3 coding DNA: TGTGCCAGCAGCTTAGCGGGGGGGGACACAGATACGCAGTATTTT. Its translation is CASSLAGGDTDTQYF.

V is TRBV6-5 and J is TRBJ1-4; 7 bases fit TRBD1. CDR1 MNHEY and CDR2 SVGAGI come from the germline V gene. There are 13 residues in the CDR3. V lost 9 bases, J lost 6 bases, and 7 bases stayed unmatched. This CDR3 is CASKRTGDEKLFF. CDR3 nucleotide sequence: TGTGCCAGTAAGAGGACAGGTGATGAAAAACTGTTTTTT.

This chain connects TRBV6-5 to TRBJ2-7; TRBD1 aligns across 7 bases. Germline CDR1 MNHEY, CDR2 SVGAGI. The CDR3 has 14 residues. The V and J ends lost 6 bases and 3 bases, in that order; junction bases with no gene match: 8. The CDR3 nucleotides are TGTGCCAGCAGAATACGGGACAGCAGCTACGAGCAGTACTTC. This sequence encodes CASRIRDSSYEQYF.

The rearrangement uses TRBV28 and TRBJ2-3; the D is unclear. CDR3 length: 13 residues. CDR1 is MDHEN and CDR2 is SYDVKM in the germline V gene. Trimming stripped 2 bases from V and 0 bases from J, with 3 bases between. The CDR3 nucleotides read TGTGCCAGCAGTTTAAGCAGCACAGATACGCAGTATTTT. Protein product: CASSLSSTDTQYF.

The chain recombines TRBV5-1 with TRBJ1-2; possible D gene TRBD1, 5 bases. The ends were cut back, 1 base at V and 4 bases at J, with 11 bases in the middle. The germline gives CDR1 SGHRS, CDR2 YFSETQ. The CDR3 is 14 residues long. The chain's CDR3 is CASSLSQEAYGYTF. DNA for the CDR3: TGCGCCAGCAGCTTGTCACAGGAAGCCTATGGCTACACCTTC.

The chain combines TRBV3-1 (or the pseudogene TRBV3-2) with TRBJ1-5; D ambiguous. CDR1 is LGHDT and CDR2 is YNNKEL in the germline V gene (reference sequence). This CDR3 has 15 amino acids. V was cut by 0 bases and J by 0 bases, with 6 bases left in between. The DNA for the CDR3 is TGTGCCAGCAGCCAAGACACCAGTAGCAATCAGCCCCAGCATTTT. Amino acid sequence: CASSQDTSSNQPQHF.

The chain recombines TRBV28 with TRBJ1-2; D is unresolved. This CDR3 is 13 amino acids long. Trimming took 5 bases from V and 3 from J, leaving 10 bases between them. The germline V gene encodes CDR1 MDHEN and CDR2 SYDVKM. The CDR3 nucleotides are TGTGCCAGCAGTCCCCAACTTGACTATGGCTACACCTTC. It codes for CASSPQLDYGYTF.

The V and J genes are TRBV29-1 and TRBJ2-7, with 9 bases aligning to TRBD1. Germline CDR1 reads SQVTM; CDR2 reads ANQGSEA. The CDR3 spans 11 residues. V was pared by 4 bases and J by 6 bases, with 1 base of the junction left unmatched. CDR3 loop: CSVAQGAEQYF. The DNA for the CDR3 is TGCAGCGTTGCACAGGGGGCCGAGCAGTACTTC.

The J gene is TRBJ1-4, the V gene TRBV10-2; D is undetermined. Trimming removed 0 bases from V and 2 bases from J, with 13 bases in between. Germline V lookup: CDR1 WSHSY, CDR2 SAAADI. This CDR3 is 17 amino acids long. This CDR3 reads CASSESNPRYTNEKLFF. The DNA for the CDR3 is TGCGCCAGCAGTGAGTCGAATCCTCGGTACACTAATGAAAAACTGTTTTTT.

This sequence joins TRBV5-1 and TRBJ1-3; D call uncertain. CDR3 length: 16 residues. Germline V gene data show CDR1 as SGHRS and CDR2 as YFSETQ. Trimming left V 0 bases short and J 1 base short, with 11 bases between. The CDR3 here is CASSLAMSGSGNTIYF. CDR3 nucleotides: TGCGCCAGCAGCTTGGCAATGTCGGGGTCTGGAAACACCATATATTTT.

The gene calls are TRBV25-1 and TRBJ2-3; 9 bases line up with TRBD1. The CDR3 loop spans 15 amino acids. J gave up 1 base and V 6 bases, and 5 bases lay outside the gene matches. Germline V CDR1 and CDR2: MGHDK, SYGVNS. In DNA form, the CDR3 reads TGTGCCAGCAGGCCGGGACAGGGACGCACAGATACGCAGTATTTT. Translating gives CASRPGQGRTDTQYF.

This clone was seen just once. The chain couples TRBV4-1 to TRBJ2-3; maybe TRBD2 (5 bases). Germline V lookup: CDR1 MGHRA, CDR2 YSYEKL. V was shortened by 1 base and J by 7 bases, with 15 bases between the two germline ends. The CDR3 is made up of 15 amino acids. CDR3 region: CASSQGGTGGHTQYF. CDR3 nucleotides: TGCGCCAGCAGCCAAGGTGGCACCGGCGGGCATACGCAGTATTTT.

The chain recombines TRBV29-1 with TRBJ2-1, with D possibly being TRBD2 (5 bases). CDR1 is SQVTM, CDR2 ANQGSEA, per germline. V lost 6 bases and J 4 bases, leaving 13 bases between the germline ends. CDR3 length: 13 amino acids. The CDR3 protein is CSVTRASYNEQFF. CDR3 in DNA: TGCAGCGTGACGCGGGCGTCGTACAATGAGCAGTTCTTC.

The gene calls are TRBV24-1 and TRBJ2-3; 8 bases map to TRBD1. The length of the CDR3 is 16 residues. Germline V gene lookup returns CDR1 KGHDR and CDR2 SFDVKD. J lost 1 base, V lost 3 bases, and 5 bases had no gene match. CDR3 sequence reads: CATSDPPGQGTDTQYF. The DNA of the CDR3 is TGTGCCACCAGTGATCCTCCGGGACAGGGCACAGATACGCAGTATTTT.

The chain joins TRBV7-3 to TRBJ2-2; possible D gene TRBD2, 5 bases. The ends were cut back, 2 bases at V and 4 bases at J, with 17 bases in the middle. Germline loops: CDR1 SGHTA, CDR2 FQGTGA. The CDR3 extends over 17 amino acids. Written as DNA, the CDR3 is TGTGCCAGCAGCTTAGATAGGTTGGGAGAGGCCACCGGGGAGCTGTTTTTT. This translates into CASSLDRLGEATGELFF.

V gene TRBV18 combines with J gene TRBJ1-4; 7 bases are a match to TRBD1. Germline loops: CDR1 KGHSH, CDR2 LQKENI. The CDR3 runs to 14 residues. With V trimmed by 2 bases and J by 8 bases, 5 bases remained unmatched. CDR3 loop: CASSPAGGREKLFF. In DNA form, the CDR3 reads TGTGCCAGCTCACCAGCAGGGGGGAGAGAAAAACTGTTTTTT.

J is TRBJ2-3 and V is TRBV7-3, with D unresolved. This CDR3 has 13 residues. The germline CDR1 and CDR2 sequences are SGHTA and FQGTGA. V was cut by 3 bases and J by 4 bases, with 8 bases left in between. The CDR3 bases are TGTGCCAGCAGCTTTTTTATTGCAGATACGCAGTATTTT. Amino acid sequence: CASSFFIADTQYF.

J is TRBJ2-5 and V is TRBV11-2, with TRBD2 matching over 8 bases. Germline-derived CDR1 and CDR2 are SGHAT and FQNNGV. Trimming at V came to 5 bases and at J to 4 bases, leaving 12 bases not matched to a gene. The CDR3 spans 16 residues. CDR3 region: CASSRLPGLARETQYF. CDR3 nucleotides: TGTGCCAGCAGCCGGTTACCAGGACTAGCACGAGAGACCCAGTACTTC. The whole variable domain, filled in from reference TRBV11-2 and TRBJ2-5, reads EAGVAQSPRYKIIEKRQSVAFWCNPISGHATLYWYQQILGQGPKLLIQFQNNGVVDDSQLPKDRFSAERLKGVDSTLKIQPAKLEDSAVYLCASSRLPGLARETQYFGPGTRLLVL.

V gene TRBV4-2 combines with J gene TRBJ2-1, with 9 bases that match TRBD2. This CDR3 contains 16 residues. Germline trimming cut 3 bases from V and 3 bases from J; bases unmatched to any gene: 6. Germline V gene lookup returns CDR1 LGHNA and CDR2 YNFKEQ. CDR3 in amino acids: CASSHVSSGDYNEQFF. CDR3 nucleotides: TGTGCCAGCAGCCATGTATCTAGCGGGGACTACAATGAGCAGTTCTTC.